The next 20 T cell receptor beta chains were all read from a single sample in a study of cytomegalovirus exposure and HLA in healthy donors. Researchers ran the PCR with 60 Vbeta and 13 Jbeta primers. Assay used: immunoSEQ multiplex PCR; TCRdb lists only in-frame clones, some missing. Here the sample spans roughly 100,000 clones, 76% being singletons. Material: PBMCs. All receptors come from a man aged 40-50 years in good health and CMV-seropositive.

The CDR3 reads CASSPYHRGSEAFF. DNA for the CDR3: TGTGCCAGCAGTCCGTACCACAGGGGATCTGAAGCTTTCTTT. The rearrangement uses TRBV28 and TRBJ1-1; TRBD1 matches 7 bases. V lost 5 bases and J lost 6; bases outside the gene matches: 9. Germline V gene sequence: CDR1 MDHEN, CDR2 SYDVKM. This CDR3 has 14 residues.

The chain is built from TRBV7-9 and TRBJ1-4, with 8 bases identical to TRBD1. CDR1 and CDR2 from the germline V gene are SEHNR and FQNEAQ (reference sequence). V gave up 5 bases and J gave up 8 bases; unmatched junction bases: 10. This CDR3 is 15 amino acids long. CDR3 DNA sequence: TGTGCCAGCAGCCCAATGGACAGGGCACGAGAAAAACTGTTTTTT. Translating it yields CASSPMDRAREKLFF.

The V call is TRBV18, the J call TRBJ2-7, with TRBD1 as a possible D gene (6 bases). CDR3 length: 14 amino acids. V shed 6 bases and J shed 4 bases, with 16 bases lying between them. Per germline, CDR1 KGHSH and CDR2 LQKENI. For the CDR3, the DNA is TGTGCCAGCTCCCCGAACAGGGAAGGGTACGAGCAGTACTTC. It encodes CASSPNREGYEQYF.

The rearrangement links TRBV7-8 to TRBJ1-5; a possible D gene is TRBD1 (5 bases). There are 15 residues in the CDR3. The V gene lost 1 base and the J gene lost 3 bases, with 10 bases spanning the gap. Germline V gene lookup returns CDR1 SGHVS and CDR2 FQNEAQ. CDR3 coding DNA: TGTGCCAGCAGCTTAGGAGACAGCCACAATCAGCCCCAGCATTTT. It translates to CASSLGDSHNQPQHF.

The gene calls are TRBV27 and TRBJ1-4; 8 bases match TRBD1. The CDR3 loop spans 14 amino acids. The germline CDR1 and CDR2 sequences are MNHEY and SMNVEV (reference sequence). J gave up 6 bases and V 6 bases, and 6 bases lay outside the gene matches. CDR3 residues: CASRDRDRDEKLFF. The DNA of the CDR3 is TGTGCCAGCAGGGACAGGGATCGGGATGAAAAACTGTTTTTT.

CDR3 DNA: TGTGCCAGCAGCGTAGGTGGGGGGGCCTCCACAGATACGCAGTATTTT. It codes for CASSVGGGASTDTQYF. The rearrangement joins TRBV9 to TRBJ2-3, with TRBD2 as a possible D gene (7 bases). Trimming took off 0 bases at V and 2 bases at J, with 13 bases between the two ends. The germline V gene has CDR1 SGDLS and CDR2 YYNGEE. The CDR3 contains 16 residues.

The V gene is TRBV5-6, the J gene TRBJ2-2, with D unresolved. The CDR3 extends over 12 amino acids. Germline assignment: CDR1 SGHDT and CDR2 YYEEEE. V was clipped by 5 bases and J by 4 bases, with 6 bases between them. CDR3 bases: TGTGCCAGCAGGCCGGGCACCGGGGAGCTGTTTTTT. This gives the protein CASRPGTGELFF.

Details on this clone: The junction and the germline gene differ at one end; a read error may be behind it. This sequence joins TRBV7-2 and TRBJ2-4; maybe TRBD2 (6 bases). Germline CDR1 reads SGHTA; CDR2 reads FQGNSA. The CDR3 loop spans 15 amino acids. The CDR3, as DNA: TGTGCCAGCAGCACCCCAGAACTAGCCAAAAACAGTCAGTACTTC. Protein: CASSTPELAKNSQYF. Full variable domain (missing parts from reference TRBV7-2 and TRBJ2-4): GAGVSQSPSNKVTEKGKDVELRCDPISGHTALYWYRQSLGQGLEFLIYFQGNSAPDKSGLPSDRFSAERTGGSVSTLTIQRTQQEDSAVYLCASSTPELAKNSQYFGAGTRLSVL.

This clone appeared a single time. The J gene is TRBJ2-7, the V gene TRBV19, with D maybe TRBD2 (6 bases). The CDR3 length is 14 residues. Deletions cut 6 bases from V and 0 bases from J, with 12 bases between. CDR1 and CDR2 (germline): LNHDA, SQIVND (reference sequence). In DNA form, the CDR3 reads TGTGCCAGTAGACGGGAGCGGGCCTCCTACGAGCAGTACTTC. As protein: CASRRERASYEQYF.

This clone showed up just once. The gene calls are TRBV9 and TRBJ2-1; 7 nucleotides align to TRBD1. J lost 4 bases, V lost 3 bases, and 10 bases had no gene match. Germline CDR1 reads SGDLS; CDR2 reads YYNGEE. The CDR3 is 16 residues long. This CDR3 reads CASSGNPGQNYNEQFF. CDR3 in DNA: TGTGCCAGCAGCGGCAATCCGGGACAGAATTACAATGAGCAGTTCTTC.

CDR3 bases: TGTGCCAGCAGCCCGACAGCAGGCAGCTACGAGCAGTACTTC. This sequence encodes CASSPTAGSYEQYF. The J gene is TRBJ2-5, the V gene TRBV5-4, with a weak D call TRBD1 (5 bases). The J call is in doubt because the DNA end fits TRBJ2-7 better. The length of the CDR3 is 14 residues. Germline lookup yields CDR1 SGHNT and CDR2 YYREEE (reference sequence).

This clone turned up a few times. The chain couples TRBV19 to TRBJ1-5; D is perhaps TRBD1 (5 bases). V lost 3 bases and J lost 3, with 12 bases in between. The CDR3 covers 15 residues. Germline loops: CDR1 LNHDA, CDR2 SQIVND (reference sequence). CDR3 protein: CASSIGQGLNQPQHF. The CDR3 nucleotides read TGTGCCAGTAGTATTGGCCAGGGTCTCAATCAGCCCCAGCATTTT.

The CDR3 here is CSVGQDVDSNYGYTF. The CDR3, as DNA: TGCAGCGTTGGACAGGACGTCGACTCTAACTATGGCTACACCTTC. The genes are TRBV29-1 and TRBJ1-2; TRBD1 is a possible D gene (6 bases). This CDR3 comprises 15 residues. V lost 4 bases and J lost 0, with 15 bases in between. Per germline, CDR1 SQVTM and CDR2 ANQGSEA.

Only a few counts were recorded for this clone. The V gene is TRBV27, the J gene TRBJ2-3, with a weak D call TRBD2 (5 bases). CDR1 is MNHEY and CDR2 is SMNVEV in the germline V gene (reference sequence). This CDR3 contains 17 residues. V lost 7 bases and J lost 0, with 20 bases in between. CDR3 DNA sequence: TGTGCCAGCAAGAGGGCAAAGTTTTCGGATAGCACAGATACGCAGTATTTT. Translating gives CASKRAKFSDSTDTQYF.

This clone was counted at least ten times. V is TRBV13 and J is TRBJ2-2; D may be TRBD1 (6 bases). The V end lost 4 bases, the J end lost 8 bases, and 17 bases lay between the germline ends. Germline V CDR1 and CDR2: PRHDT, FYEKMQ (reference sequence). The CDR3 contains 15 residues. The CDR3 DNA follows: TGTGCCAGCAGCTCTTTGACTGGGGGCAGGGGGGAGCTGTTTTTT. Its translation is CASSSLTGGRGELFF. Combining the CDR3 with reference TRBV13 and TRBJ2-2 gives the whole variable domain AAGVIQSPRHLIKEKRETATLKCYPIPRHDTVYWYQQGPGQDPQFLISFYEKMQSDKGSIPDRFSAQQFSDYHSELNMSSLELGDSALYFCASSSLTGGRGELFFGEGSRLTVL.

This clone was counted a few times. V usage is TRBV6-5 and J usage is TRBJ2-7; 14 bases agree with TRBD2. The trim removed 4 bases at V and 6 bases at J, leaving 8 bases unmatched. There are 16 residues in the CDR3. Per the germline V gene, CDR1 is MNHEY and CDR2 is SVGAGI. In nucleotides, the CDR3 is TGTGCCAGCAGTTTCGGGACTAGCGGGAGTCTTATCGAGCAGTACTTC. It yields the protein CASSFGTSGSLIEQYF.

CDR3 loop: CATICPPAASYEQYF. In nucleotides, the CDR3 is TGCGCCACTATATGCCCTCCGGCAGCGTCCTACGAGCAGTACTTC. This chain uses TRBV10-2 with TRBJ2-7; no reliable D call. The V gene lost 10 bases and the J gene lost 1 base, with 20 bases spanning the gap. CDR1 WSHSY and CDR2 SAAADI come from the germline V gene. This CDR3 contains 15 residues.

This rearrangement joins TRBV27 to TRBJ2-1; perhaps TRBD2 as D (5 bases). Germline loops: CDR1 MNHEY, CDR2 SMNVEV (reference sequence). V lost 2 bases to trimming and J lost 8 bases, with 7 bases between them. The CDR3 has 12 amino acids. CDR3 DNA sequence: TGTGCCAGCAGTTTAACTAGGGATGAGCAGTTCTTC. It is translated as CASSLTRDEQFF.

The J gene is TRBJ2-1, the V gene TRBV7-2, with 8 bases fitting TRBD1. This CDR3 is built from 14 residues. CDR1 SGHTA and CDR2 FQGNSA come from the germline V gene. Trimming cost V 4 bases and J 7 bases; bases outside gene matches: 6. The CDR3 DNA reads TGTGCCAGCAGCTCCAGGACAGGGCGGAATGAGCAGTTCTTC. It yields the protein CASSSRTGRNEQFF.

The V call is TRBV29-1, the J call TRBJ1-2; weak D call: TRBD1 (6 bases). The CDR3 runs to 13 residues. In germline, CDR1 is SQVTM, CDR2 ANQGSEA. The V end was cut by 1 base, the J end by 8 bases, with 14 bases between. Here the CDR3 DNA reads TGCAGCGTTGAAGGGACAGTTGGTAACGGCTACACCTTC. Its protein is CSVEGTVGNGYTF.